This T cell receptor (beta chain) is from a study of somatic mutations in cytotoxic T cells in rheumatoid arthritis. Clones were sequenced by immunoSEQ multiplex PCR, and TCRdb holds only the in-frame ones, with some missing. The sample has about 4,200 clones; 72% are singletons. This clone appeared a single time. Positive magnetic bead selection separated CD4+ and CD8+ cells, and flow cytometry confirmed purity. The TCR originated in an adult with rheumatoid arthritis. Sequencing input: CD8+ T cells sorted from blood.

The CDR3, as DNA: TGTGCCAGCAGCTCGGCCGCCTACGAGCAGTACTTC. Translating gives CASSSAAYEQYF. The chain is built from TRBV5-5 and TRBJ2-7; D not certain. This CDR3 region has 12 residues. CDR1 is SGHKS, CDR2 YYEKEE, per germline (reference sequence). Trimming stripped 3 bases from V and 2 bases from J, with 6 bases between.